The present entry profiles one T cell receptor beta chain with its context. Relative to the germline gene, one junction end is altered; a read error may explain this. Investigators took RNA and DNA out together from about 21-30 mg of unsorted bulk tissue. None of the patients had received treatment, and all had chronic HBV infection. The data belong to a study of tumor-infiltrating lymphocytes in primary liver carcinoma. As for the study in general: The cohort included men and women aged 30 to 69 years. Each of the growths was stage T1-T3 N0M0, extending about 4 to 10 cm across. Samples produced roughly 3.65 to 8 million productive TCRbeta reads, comparable across tissue types.

CDR1 is SGHRS, CDR2 YFSETQ, per germline. The CDR3 consists of 17 residues. TCR beta cDNA was made from around 520 ng total RNA with a constant-region primer. TCR beta libraries came from three nested multiplex PCR rounds using slightly modified ARM-PCR. For around 11 cycles apiece, the opening two PCR rounds ran with TRBV1-TRBV30 forward primers and a C-beta reverse primer. MiXCR was run by TCRdb on the multiplex PCR reads, yielding one entry per CDR3 protein. The sample includes tens of thousands of distinct CDR3 sequences, about 75% seen only once; the top ten take about 39%. The chain uses TRBV5-1 and TRBJ2-1; D is possibly TRBD2 (6 bases). This clonotype was sampled from a woman aged 30 to 39 with primary liver carcinoma and hepatitis B virus infection. Source material: liver tumor tissue from sampling region 1. Subset noted: tumor region T1, superior pole. CDR3 residues: CASSWGAGYSTYNKQFF. The CDR3 bases are TGCGCCAGCAGCTGGGGTGCGGGATACTCAACCTACAATAAGCAGTTCTTC.